This T cell receptor (beta chain) was profiled in a study of PD-L1 blockade in urothelial cancer. The wider study: Males with urothelial cancer arising in the bladder constituted about 85% of the roughly 30 patients. A median blood sample held about 140,000 T cells and 75,000 to 85,000 unique TCRs. Analysis of the blood was performed 3 weeks (second dose) and 6 weeks after treatment start.

Germline values: CDR1 MNHNS, CDR2 SASEGT. Trimming at V came to 6 bases and at J to 2 bases, leaving 3 bases not matched to a gene. There are 14 residues in the CDR3. Sequencing used immunoSEQ multiplex PCR; TCRdb keeps in-frame clones, though not all of them. The table lists 65,000 to 80,000 clones, about 90% of them singletons. The time point is: pretreatment peripheral blood. The material was PBMCs, obtained around atezolizumab (anti-PD-L1) treatment. The V gene is TRBV6-1, the J gene TRBJ1-3; 8 bases match TRBD1. The receptor was isolated from a man between 65 and 85 years old with urothelial cancer. CDR3 coding DNA: TGTGCCAGCAGGGGGGACAGGACTGGAAACACCATATATTTT. Translation: CASRGDRTGNTIYF.